This TCR beta chain appears in the sequencing data of a study of cytomegalovirus exposure and HLA in healthy donors. General study points: Researchers reportedly found TCR beta sequences accurately predicted most subjects' HLA-A and HLA-B alleles.

Notes on this clone: Antigen unknown.

The V end lost 1 base, the J end lost 2 bases, and 4 bases lay between the germline ends. The CDR3 runs 12 residues. CDR1 and CDR2 (germline): SGHRS, YFSETQ. PCR used 60 Vbeta primers and 13 Jbeta primers. TCRdb's copy holds only in-frame clones and misses some; the assay was immunoSEQ multiplex PCR. The data show 150,000 to 200,000 clones, 80% seen once. The receptor's source is a girl aged 10-17 years in good health and CMV-seropositive. Sequenced: PBMCs. This chain joins TRBV5-1 and TRBJ2-7; unclear D gene. The CDR3 is CASSLTTYEQYF. CDR3 coding DNA: TGCGCCAGCAGCTTGACTACCTACGAGCAGTACTTC.